This TCR beta chain derives from a study of blood T cell repertoires in COVID-19 (dated by TCRdb to 2019 to 2021). Some background on the complete study: The collaborator samples originated in the United States, Italy and Spain and spanned the acute and convalescent phases of COVID-19. The material from the prospective study consisted of cDNA or gDNA derived from T cells, B-cell-depleted T cells, or PBMCs. The dataset comprised deeply sampled blood TCRbeta repertoires from subjects exposed to, actively infected with, or recovered from COVID-19. The repertoires were released in a freely available public database meant as a resource for research on the immune response to SARS-CoV-2. The samples were drawn from the first 160 participants of the ongoing ImmuneRACE study and from 1,200 or so subjects provided by 6 global collaborators. Nearly every sample came with metadata listing a de-identified subject ID, COVID-19 status, age in years and sex. Where available, HLA class I and class II types were obtained from metadata supplied by the sample provider rather than from assay-based typing. The full study reports these points: The quantity of clinical and demographic metadata differed by source and by participant and was supplied without curation.

Worth noting for this clone: Its antigen target is currently unknown. No qualities accompany the bases; no much larger clone lies one base away.

TCRbeta CDR3 regions were amplified from genomic DNA using the immunoSEQ Assay, a bias-controlled multiplex PCR. On the study's bioinformatics: The number of nucleated cells in each sample was estimated by amplification of reference gene primers within the assay. Sequence reads were collapsed and filtered to measure the absolute abundance of every unique TCRbeta CDR3 rearrangement. For each sample, productive Simpson clonality was calculated as the square root of Simpson's diversity index over productive rearrangements. Held by TCRdb, this immuneACCESS table contains in-frame sequences only and omits some clones. Under half of the omission traces to an unresolved V gene where checked; the cause of the rest is unknown. That table furnishes V, J and clone size, whereas the DNA furnished D and trimming. Across this sample there are around 59,000 clones, with over 75% seen only once. The ten largest make up 7.2% of the sample.

Each collaborating institution followed its own protocols to collect whole blood in K2EDTA tubes. For TCRbeta analysis, collaborator samples were shipped as frozen whole blood, as isolated PBMCs, or as DNA extracted from either sample type. There are 13 amino acids in the CDR3, from cysteine to phenylalanine inclusive. Only CDR3 DNA remains: 39 bases, in frame from the first base. CDR1 and CDR2 are read off the germline V gene as MDHEN and SYDVKM. V loses 3 bases of germline sequence and J loses 5 bases, and the interval between the two ends is 10 bases. Sequences were obtained from peripheral blood. This chain joins TRBV28 to TRBJ1-1; TRBD1 might be the D gene, on 5 matching bases. This TCR came from a man in his sixties with acute or convalescent COVID-19. The DNA sequence is TGTGCCAGCAGTTTCGGGGGGGGAACTGAAGCTTTCTTT. This yields the protein CASSFGGGTEAFF.